This entry lists 2 T cell receptor beta chains sequenced from one sample in a study of CD8+ T cells in alopecia areata. Sequencing relied on a cDNA template that was reverse transcribed from extracted RNA. Profiling relied on immunoSEQ multiplex PCR, and the TCRdb table lists in-frame clones only, not all of them. The sample yields some 170,000 clones, approximately 65% seen once. The input for sequencing was CD8+ T cells sorted from blood, taken at week 0. The receptors originated from a human donor with alopecia areata.

The rearrangement uses TRBV19 and TRBJ2-1; TRBD2 matches 9 bases. There are 16 residues in the CDR3. J lost 8 bases, V lost 7 bases, and 15 bases had no gene match. Germline CDR1 and CDR2: LNHDA and SQIVND (reference sequence). The CDR3: CASNPGGGAIFDEQFF. The CDR3 nucleotides are TGTGCCAGTAACCCGGGCGGGGGGGCCATATTCGATGAGCAGTTCTTC. Variable domain in full (rest from reference TRBV19 and TRBJ2-1): DGGITQSPKYLFRKEGQNVTLSCEQNLNHDAMYWYRQDPGQGLRLIYYSQIVNDFQKGDIAEGYSVSREKKESFPLTVTSAQKNPTAFYLCASNPGGGAIFDEQFFGPGTRLTVL.

V usage is TRBV4-1 and J usage is TRBJ2-3; D might be TRBD1 (6 bases). V was cut by 5 bases and J by 2 bases, with 14 bases left in between. The germline V gene encodes CDR1 MGHRA and CDR2 YSYEKL. The CDR3 sequence is 15 residues long. CDR3 DNA: TGCGCCAGCAGCATATCGACAGGCACCACAGATACGCAGTATTTT. It codes for CASSISTGTTDTQYF.